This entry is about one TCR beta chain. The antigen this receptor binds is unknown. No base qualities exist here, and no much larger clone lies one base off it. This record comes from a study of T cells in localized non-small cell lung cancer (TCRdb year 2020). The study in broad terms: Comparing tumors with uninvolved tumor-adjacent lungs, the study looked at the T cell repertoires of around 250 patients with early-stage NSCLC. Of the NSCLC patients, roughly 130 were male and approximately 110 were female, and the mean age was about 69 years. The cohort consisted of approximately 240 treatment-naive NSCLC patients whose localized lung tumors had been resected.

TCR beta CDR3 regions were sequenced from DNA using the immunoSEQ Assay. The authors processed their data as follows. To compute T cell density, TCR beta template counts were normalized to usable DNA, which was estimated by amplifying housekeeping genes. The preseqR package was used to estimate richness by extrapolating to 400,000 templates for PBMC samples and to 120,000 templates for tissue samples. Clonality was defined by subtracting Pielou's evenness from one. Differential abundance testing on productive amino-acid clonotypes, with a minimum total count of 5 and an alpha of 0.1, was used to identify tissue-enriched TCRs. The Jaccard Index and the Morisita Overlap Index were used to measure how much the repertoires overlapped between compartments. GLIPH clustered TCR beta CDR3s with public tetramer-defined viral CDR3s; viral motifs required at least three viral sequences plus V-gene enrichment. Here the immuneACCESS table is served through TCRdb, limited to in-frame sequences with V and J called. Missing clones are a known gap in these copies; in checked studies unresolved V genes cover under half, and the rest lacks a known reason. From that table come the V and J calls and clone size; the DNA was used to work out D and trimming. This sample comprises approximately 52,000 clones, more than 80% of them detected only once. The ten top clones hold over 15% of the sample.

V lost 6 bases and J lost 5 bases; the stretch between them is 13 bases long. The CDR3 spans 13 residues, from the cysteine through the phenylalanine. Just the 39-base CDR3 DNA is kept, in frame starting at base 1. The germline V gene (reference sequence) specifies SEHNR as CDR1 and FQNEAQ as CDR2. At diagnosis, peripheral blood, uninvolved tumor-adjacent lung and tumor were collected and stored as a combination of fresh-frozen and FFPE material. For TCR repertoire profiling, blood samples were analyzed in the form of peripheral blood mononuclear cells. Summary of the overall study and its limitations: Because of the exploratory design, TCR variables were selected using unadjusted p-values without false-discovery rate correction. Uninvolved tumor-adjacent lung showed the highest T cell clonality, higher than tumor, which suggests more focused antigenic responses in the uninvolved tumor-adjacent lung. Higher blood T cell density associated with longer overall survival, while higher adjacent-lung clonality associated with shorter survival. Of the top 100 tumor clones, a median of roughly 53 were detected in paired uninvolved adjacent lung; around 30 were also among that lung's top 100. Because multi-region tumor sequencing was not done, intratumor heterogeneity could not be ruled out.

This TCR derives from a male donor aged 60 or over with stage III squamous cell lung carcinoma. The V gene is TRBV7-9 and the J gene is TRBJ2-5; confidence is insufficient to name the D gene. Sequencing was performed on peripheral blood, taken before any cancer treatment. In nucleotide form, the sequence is TGTGCCAGCAGTTCGACTGTCTTGGAGACCCAGTACTTC. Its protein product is CASSSTVLETQYF.